The 14 T cell receptor beta chains below come from one sample, sequenced in a study of T cell changes during pregnancy in multiple sclerosis. Data came from immunoSEQ multiplex PCR; TCRdb stores just in-frame clones and leaves some out. Counted here are approximately 100,000 clones, approximately 90% occurring once; the ten biggest clones make up approximately 3.5%. Material: peripheral blood, obtained after pregnancy. Receptors were obtained from a female donor with multiple sclerosis, enrolled in a pregnancy study.

The chain joins TRBV27 to TRBJ2-7, with 11 bases fitting TRBD1. CDR1 is MNHEY and CDR2 is SMNVEV in the germline V gene (reference sequence). This CDR3 has 14 amino acids. With 5 bases clipped from V and 2 bases from J, the junction kept 2 bases outside the gene matches. The CDR3 loop reads CASSGTGGPYEQYF. CDR3 nucleotide sequence: TGTGCCAGCAGTGGGACAGGGGGTCCCTACGAGCAGTACTTC.

This chain connects TRBV28 to TRBJ2-7; TRBD1 might be the D (6 bases). The germline gives CDR1 MDHEN, CDR2 SYDVKM. This CDR3 has 13 amino acids. V dropped 8 bases and J dropped 3 bases, with 14 bases sitting between them. The CDR3 loop is CASAGQRVYEQYF. Here the CDR3 DNA reads TGTGCCAGCGCAGGACAGAGAGTCTACGAGCAGTACTTC.

This clone was seen just once. The chain employs TRBV21-1 and TRBJ2-7; TRBD2, the table's D call, was not compared with the DNA. TRBV21-1 is listed as a pseudogene. This CDR3 comprises 17 residues. This chain's CDR3 is CAIKERTSGRSAYEQYF. CDR3 sequence (DNA): TGTGCCATAAAAGAACGGACTAGCGGGAGGAGTGCCTACGAGCAGTACTTC.

The V gene is TRBV18, the J gene TRBJ2-1; D is possibly TRBD1 (5 bases). Between the trimmed V and J ends, which lost 0 bases and 4 bases, there was a span of 13 bases. This CDR3 has 16 amino acids. Germline V gene sequence: CDR1 KGHSH, CDR2 LQKENI. The CDR3 spells CASSPPDRTLYNEQFF. DNA of the CDR3: TGTGCCAGCTCACCACCTGACAGAACTTTATACAATGAGCAGTTCTTC. The entire variable domain, with the rest obtained from reference TRBV18 and TRBJ2-1, is as follows: NAGVMQNPRHLVRRRGQEARLRCSPMKGHSHVYWYRQLPEEGLKFMVYLQKENIIDESGMPKERFSAEFPKEGPSILRIQQVVRGDSAAYFCASSPPDRTLYNEQFFGPGTRLTVL.

The chain combines TRBV6-1 with TRBJ2-7, with 10 bases lining up with TRBD1. This CDR3 region has 13 residues. J lost 4 bases, V lost 6 bases, and 3 bases had no gene match. In germline, CDR1 is MNHNS, CDR2 SASEGT. CDR3 sequence: CASRGQGTYEQYF. The CDR3 DNA reads TGTGCCAGCAGGGGACAGGGGACTTACGAGCAGTACTTC.

The chain carries TRBV7-3 and TRBJ2-3; D possibly corresponds to TRBD2 (5 bases). With 7 bases removed from V and 4 bases from J, the gap between germline ends came to 15 bases. The length of the CDR3 is 14 residues. The germline V gene has CDR1 SGHTA and CDR2 FQGTGA. CDR3 in DNA: TGTGCCAGCAACCTTAACGGCGGGTCAGATACGCAGTATTTT. Its translation: CASNLNGGSDTQYF.

This clone has a handful of counts. V usage is TRBV30 and J usage is TRBJ1-2, with TRBD1 identical over 9 bases. Looked up from germline, CDR1 is GTSNPN and CDR2 is SVGIG (reference sequence). The CDR3 runs to 16 residues. With 2 bases clipped from V and 3 bases from J, the junction kept 10 bases outside the gene matches. For the CDR3, the DNA is TGTGCCTGGAGTTTAGGGCAACAGGGGGCATACTATGGCTACACCTTC. This translates into CAWSLGQQGAYYGYTF.

The chain employs TRBV11-2 and TRBJ2-7; D might be TRBD2 (5 bases). Trimming stripped 5 bases from V and 3 bases from J, with 20 bases between. The CDR3 sequence is 16 residues long. Germline V gene data show CDR1 as SGHAT and CDR2 as FQNNGV. Here the CDR3 reads CASSIISVLKGYEQYF. Here the CDR3 DNA reads TGTGCCAGCAGCATCATTAGCGTTCTCAAGGGCTACGAGCAGTACTTC.

V gene TRBV5-1 combines with J gene TRBJ2-2, with D possibly TRBD1 on 8 matching bases. CDR3 length: 16 residues. V shed 2 bases and J shed 3 bases, with 14 bases lying between them. Germline assignment: CDR1 SGHRS and CDR2 YFSETQ. The CDR3 bases are TGCGCCAGCAGCTTCGACAGGGGAGGGGACACCGGGGAGCTGTTTTTT. Translation: CASSFDRGGDTGELFF.

The rearrangement uses TRBV5-1 and TRBJ1-1; 7 positions agree with TRBD1. Germline V gene sequence: CDR1 SGHRS, CDR2 YFSETQ. V dropped 6 bases and J dropped 1; count of bases not matched to a gene: 3. The CDR3 is 13 residues long. CDR3: CASKGAWNTEAFF. The CDR3 DNA reads TGCGCCAGCAAGGGGGCGTGGAACACTGAAGCTTTCTTT.

V is TRBV19 and J is TRBJ1-1, with D possibly being TRBD1 (5 bases). V lost 1 base and J lost 0, with 12 bases in between. Germline loops: CDR1 LNHDA, CDR2 SQIVND (reference sequence). The CDR3 is made up of 16 amino acids. Written as DNA, the CDR3 is TGTGCCAGTAGTATAGGCCTTCCGGACATGAACACTGAAGCTTTCTTT. It is translated as CASSIGLPDMNTEAFF.

V usage is TRBV5-1 and J usage is TRBJ2-6; 9 nucleotides agree with TRBD1. J gave up 1 base and V 4 bases, and 9 bases lay outside the gene matches. CDR3 length equals 18 residues. Germline V gene lookup returns CDR1 SGHRS and CDR2 YFSETQ. The CDR3 sequence is CASSRGRQGVSGANVLTF. The CDR3 coding sequence is TGCGCCAGCAGCCGTGGGAGACAGGGGGTGTCTGGGGCCAACGTCCTGACTTTC.

The chain uses TRBV27 and TRBJ2-2, with TRBD1 identical over 8 bases. CDR3 size: 14 residues. J gave up 4 bases and V 5 bases, and 3 bases lay outside the gene matches. Germline-derived CDR1 and CDR2 are MNHEY and SMNVEV (reference sequence). This chain's CDR3 is CASSGQGATGELFF. CDR3 coding DNA: TGTGCCAGCAGTGGGCAGGGGGCCACCGGGGAGCTGTTTTTT.

In this sample, this clone turned up once. The CDR3 here is CASSIDGTGSNTEAFF. The CDR3 bases are TGTGCCAGTAGTATAGATGGAACAGGTTCGAACACTGAAGCTTTCTTT. The chain carries TRBV19 and TRBJ1-1; tentative D call: TRBD1 (5 bases). Trimming removed 0 bases at V and 1 base at J, with 12 bases between. Germline-derived CDR1 and CDR2 are LNHDA and SQIVND (reference sequence). The CDR3 length is 16 residues.